These 5 T cell receptor beta chains came from one sample sequenced in a study of blood T cell repertoires in COVID-19. Measured with immunoSEQ multiplex PCR; TCRdb has only the in-frame clones, and not every one. The table includes around 300,000 clones, about nine tenths detected once. The sample consisted of peripheral blood. The source of these receptors is a man aged 50 or older with active or convalescent COVID-19.

The gene calls are TRBV27 and TRBJ2-7; tentative D call: TRBD2 (6 bases). The CDR3 covers 13 residues. With 2 bases removed from V and 7 bases from J, the gap between germline ends came to 12 bases. Germline V lookup: CDR1 MNHEY, CDR2 SMNVEV (reference sequence). The CDR3 loop reads CASSLGRGLEQYF. CDR3 coding DNA: TGTGCCAGCAGTTTAGGGCGGGGCTTGGAGCAGTACTTC.

V gene TRBV19 combines with J gene TRBJ1-2; TRBD1 matches at 7 bases. CDR1 and CDR2 from the germline V gene are LNHDA and SQIVND (reference sequence). J was trimmed by 5 bases and V by 6 bases; bases with no gene match: 15. The CDR3 contains 16 residues. The CDR3 sequence: CASSFPGQEPPYGYTF. CDR3 bases: TGTGCCAGTAGCTTCCCCGGACAGGAACCTCCTTATGGCTACACCTTC.

V and J are TRBV6-5 and TRBJ1-1; unclear D gene. The CDR3 extends over 13 amino acids. Germline V gene data show CDR1 as MNHEY and CDR2 as SVGAGI. V was clipped by 6 bases and J by 1 base, with 9 bases between them. The CDR3 is CASRSRKNTEAFF. In DNA form, the CDR3 reads TGTGCCAGCAGGAGCAGGAAGAACACTGAAGCTTTCTTT.

This chain links TRBV7-2 with TRBJ1-4; D possibly corresponds to TRBD1 (5 bases). The germline V gene encodes CDR1 SGHTA and CDR2 FQGNSA. This CDR3 is built from 14 residues. Deletions cut 5 bases from V and 8 bases from J, with 15 bases between. In DNA, the CDR3 is TGTGCCAGCAGCCCGGAGGCAGGGAGGGAAAAACTGTTTTTT. It codes for CASSPEAGREKLFF.

The gene calls are TRBV15 and TRBJ2-5, with D possibly matching TRBD1 (6 bases). V was shortened by 0 bases and J by 4 bases, with 18 bases between the two germline ends. Per the germline V gene, CDR1 is LNHNV and CDR2 is YYDKDF (reference sequence). This CDR3 comprises 17 residues. CDR3: CATSRDVRLFRGETQYF. The CDR3 DNA sequence: TGTGCCACCAGCAGAGATGTCCGCTTATTCAGGGGAGAGACCCAGTACTTC.